Listed below are T cell receptor beta chains from one sample, sequenced in a study of blood T cell repertoires in COVID-19. Sequencing was performed with immunoSEQ multiplex PCR; in TCRdb, only in-frame clones are kept and a portion is missing. The sample gives roughly 290,000 clones, roughly 85% of which show up once; about 6.1% is in the top ten. Sequenced material: PBMCs or T cells enriched from blood (not recorded which). All receptors come from a middle-aged woman who had recovered from COVID-19. CDR3s include the opening cysteine and the closing phenylalanine or tryptophan. A D gene is named only where the DNA matches it firmly. Expanded clones are given a class, and other clones once, few, many or no size at all.

d_call	clone_size	j_call	v_call	cdr3_aa	cdr3_nt
-	-	TRBJ2-1	TRBV10-3	CAISESASPTEFF	TGTGCCATCAGTGAGTCTGCTAGCCCAACGGAGTTCTTC
TRBD2	-	TRBJ2-2	TRBV7-9	CASTGTSGNTGELFF	TGTGCCAGCACTGGGACTAGCGGAAACACCGGGGAGCTGTTTTTT
-	-	TRBJ2-2	TRBV3-1/TRBV3-2	CASSQETVTGELFF	TGTGCCAGCAGCCAGGAAACAGTCACCGGGGAGCTGTTTTTT
-	-	TRBJ2-7	TRBV7-3	CASSPQTGYEQYF	TGTGCCAGCAGCCCACAGACAGGCTACGAGCAGTACTTC
TRBD2	-	TRBJ2-7	TRBV27	CASSWRASGNYEQYF	TGTGCCAGCAGTTGGAGGGCTAGCGGCAACTACGAGCAGTACTTC
-	-	TRBJ2-1	TRBV11-3	CASSFFSSEQFF	TGTGCCAGCAGCTTCTTCAGTAGCGAGCAGTTCTTC
-	once	TRBJ2-1	TRBV15	CATSSLAPYNEQFF	TGTGCCACCAGCAGCTTAGCTCCCTACAATGAGCAGTTCTTC
TRBD1	-	TRBJ2-1	TRBV4-3	CASSQHLGGQGSYNEQFF	TGCGCCAGCAGCCAACATCTCGGGGGACAGGGATCCTACAATGAGCAGTTCTTC
TRBD1	few	TRBJ1-2	TRBV10-3	CAISDSPGQVNSNYGYTF	TGTGCCATCAGCGACTCCCCGGGACAGGTCAATTCTAACTATGGCTACACCTTC
-	-	TRBJ2-6	TRBV7-3	CASSLMSGTGANVLTF	TGTGCCAGCAGCTTAATGAGCGGCACCGGGGCCAACGTCCTGACTTTC
TRBD1	-	TRBJ1-3	TRBV24-1	CATSEGTGSGNTIYF	TGTGCCACCAGTGAAGGGACAGGATCTGGAAACACCATATATTTT
TRBD2	-	TRBJ2-2	TRBV15	CATSIAGATYEGLFF	TGTGCCACCAGCATTGCGGGAGCCACGTATGAGGGGCTGTTTTTT
-	-	TRBJ2-7	TRBV28	CASSLGPSSYEQYF	TGTGCCAGCAGTTTGGGCCCCAGCTCCTACGAGCAGTACTTC
-	-	TRBJ2-3	TRBV5-4	CASSFGGTSTDTQYF	TGTGCCAGCAGCTTTGGCGGGACTAGCACAGATACGCAGTATTTT
TRBD1	-	TRBJ2-1	TRBV24-1	CATSDIRPGQGVDEQFF	TGTGCCACCAGTGATATTCGTCCGGGACAGGGGGTGGATGAGCAGTTCTTC
-	-	TRBJ2-7	TRBV28	CASSPGPRSSSYEQYF	TGTGCCAGCAGCCCCGGTCCGAGGTCGTCCTCCTACGAGCAGTACTTC